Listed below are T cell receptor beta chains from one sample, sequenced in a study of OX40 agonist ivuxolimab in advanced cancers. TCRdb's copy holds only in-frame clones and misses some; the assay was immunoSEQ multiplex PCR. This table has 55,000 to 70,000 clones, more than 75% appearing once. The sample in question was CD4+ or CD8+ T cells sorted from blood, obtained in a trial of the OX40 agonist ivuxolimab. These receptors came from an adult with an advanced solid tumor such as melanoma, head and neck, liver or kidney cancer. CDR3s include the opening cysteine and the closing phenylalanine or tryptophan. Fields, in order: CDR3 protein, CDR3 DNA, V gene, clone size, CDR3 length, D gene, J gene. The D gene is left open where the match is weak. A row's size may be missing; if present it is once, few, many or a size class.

CASSSEREDEKLFF,TGTGCCAGCAGTTCCGAGCGGGAGGATGAAAAACTGTTTTTT,TRBV7-2,-,14,-,TRBJ1-4
CASSHIGQGPTNEKLFF,TGTGCCAGCAGCCACATTGGACAGGGGCCAACTAATGAAAAACTGTTTTTT,TRBV7-9,-,17,TRBD1,TRBJ1-4
CASSLSVLYEQYF,TGTGCCAGCAGCTTATCAGTCCTATACGAGCAGTACTTC,TRBV13,-,13,-,TRBJ2-7
CASSLEGELFF,TGTGCCAGCAGCTTAGAGGGGGAGCTGTTTTTT,TRBV11-3,-,11,-,TRBJ2-2
CASSFSGLNYEQYF,TGCGCCAGCAGCTTCTCGGGACTTAACTACGAGCAGTACTTC,TRBV5-1,-,14,-,TRBJ2-7
CASSLVGLGANVLTF,TGTGCCAGCAGCTTGGTGGGCCTGGGGGCCAACGTCCTGACTTTC,TRBV5-8,-,15,-,TRBJ2-6
CASSYSGGGYGYTF,TGTGCCAGCAGTTACTCTGGGGGAGGCTATGGCTACACCTTC,TRBV6-5,-,14,-,TRBJ1-2
CASSLGWTLNYEQYF,TGTGCCAGCAGCTTGGGTTGGACCCTGAACTACGAGCAGTACTTC,TRBV5-6,-,15,-,TRBJ2-7
CASSQGQGYTF,TGCGCCAGCAGTCAGGGCCAGGGCTACACCTTC,TRBV23-1,-,11,-,TRBJ1-2
CASSPDSGTDTQYF,TGTGCCAGCAGCCCGGACTCGGGGACAGATACGCAGTATTTT,TRBV6-4,-,14,-,TRBJ2-3
CASSEFSTDTQYF,TGTGCCAGCAGTGAATTTTCCACAGATACGCAGTATTTT,TRBV6-1,-,13,-,TRBJ2-3
CASSWDNSDSLEAFF,TGTGCCAGCAGCTGGGACAACTCGGACTCCCTTGAAGCTTTCTTT,TRBV7-9,once,15,-,TRBJ1-1
CASSQAGTVTYEQYF,TGTGCCAGCAGCCAAGCCGGGACGGTGACCTACGAGCAGTACTTC,TRBV4-2,-,15,-,TRBJ2-7
CASSLGQYEQYF,TGTGCCAGCAGCCTGGGACAGTACGAGCAGTACTTC,TRBV5-6,-,12,TRBD1,TRBJ2-7
CATVQEDSSYNEQFF,TGTGCCACCGTCCAGGAGGACAGCTCCTACAATGAGCAGTTCTTC,TRBV11-1,-,15,-,TRBJ2-1
CASSEGGGMNTGELFF,TGTGCCAGCAGTGAAGGGGGAGGGATGAACACCGGGGAGCTGTTTTTT,TRBV2,-,16,TRBD2,TRBJ2-2
CASSRRAAYVNTEAFF,TGTGCCAGCAGTCGGAGAGCAGCATATGTGAACACTGAAGCTTTCTTT,TRBV2,once,16,-,TRBJ1-1
CASSLFQGSAYEQYF,TGCGCCAGCAGCTTGTTTCAGGGTAGCGCCTACGAGCAGTACTTC,TRBV5-1,-,15,-,TRBJ2-7
CASSDPGAGNIQYF,TGTGCCAGCAGTGACCCGGGGGCAGGGAACATTCAGTACTTC,TRBV2,-,14,-,TRBJ2-4
CASSHLRQGNEKLFF,TGTGCCAGCAGCCACCTCCGCCAGGGGAACGAAAAACTGTTTTTT,TRBV11-2,-,15,-,TRBJ1-4
CASSTPGLAGGLMTDTQYF,TGTGCCAGCAGTACACCGGGACTAGCGGGAGGGTTAATGACAGATACGCAGTATTTT,TRBV27,-,19,TRBD2,TRBJ2-3
CASRFRDTISYEQYF,TGTGCCAGCAGATTCCGGGACACCATCTCCTACGAGCAGTACTTC,TRBV28,-,15,-,TRBJ2-7
CASSSRRLTTYEQYF,TGTGCCAGCAGCTCGAGGCGCCTAACAACCTACGAGCAGTACTTC,TRBV7-8,-,15,-,TRBJ2-7
CASSLAGLANTGELFF,TGTGCCAGCAGCTTAGCCGGACTAGCGAACACCGGGGAGCTGTTTTTT,TRBV7-8,-,16,TRBD2,TRBJ2-2
CASSTDGRPWGYTF,TGTGCCAGTAGTACGGACGGTCGTCCTTGGGGCTACACCTTC,TRBV19,-,14,-,TRBJ1-2
CASSLGPSYEQYF,TGTGCCAGCAGCTTAGGGCCTTCCTACGAGCAGTACTTC,TRBV7-3,-,13,-,TRBJ2-7
CASSPGTSIYEQYF,TGTGCCAGCAGCCCCGGGACTAGTATCTACGAGCAGTACTTC,TRBV11-2,-,14,TRBD2,TRBJ2-7
CASSQEDLAGGGEQFF,TGCGCCAGCAGCCAAGAGGACCTAGCGGGGGGAGGTGAGCAGTTCTTC,TRBV4-1,-,16,TRBD2,TRBJ2-1
CASSLGSDQETQYF,TGTGCCAGCAGCTTAGGGTCAGACCAAGAGACCCAGTACTTC,TRBV11-3,-,14,-,TRBJ2-5
CASSLAPGQGAAGELFF,TGTGCCAGCAGCTTAGCTCCGGGACAGGGGGCCGCCGGGGAGCTGTTTTTT,TRBV7-2,few,17,TRBD1,TRBJ2-2
CASSFPSSPGHPTDTQYF,TGTGCCAGCAGCTTCCCCTCTTCGCCGGGACATCCCACAGATACGCAGTATTTT,TRBV7-9,-,18,-,TRBJ2-3
CASSLRGANTGELFF,TGCGCCAGCAGCTTGCGGGGGGCGAACACCGGGGAGCTGTTTTTT,TRBV5-1,-,15,TRBD2,TRBJ2-2
CAWSVQVRTEAFF,TGTGCCTGGAGTGTTCAGGTTCGGACTGAAGCTTTCTTT,TRBV30,-,13,-,TRBJ1-1
CASSLPITGSSGNTIYF,TGTGCCAGCAGCTTGCCTATTACAGGCTCCTCTGGAAACACCATATATTTT,TRBV5-6,-,17,-,TRBJ1-3
CASSSQGADEQFF,TGTGCCAGCAGCAGCCAGGGTGCCGATGAGCAGTTCTTC,TRBV7-9,-,13,-,TRBJ2-1
CASSWSGTSGRYEQFF,TGTGCCAGCAGCTGGTCCGGGACTAGCGGGAGGTATGAGCAGTTCTTC,TRBV7-3,once,16,TRBD2,TRBJ2-1
CASSLGIATSGTDTQYF,TGTGCCAGCAGCTTGGGTATCGCGACTAGCGGGACGGATACGCAGTATTTT,TRBV5-4,-,17,TRBD2,TRBJ2-3
CASSPNEETQYF,TGTGCCAGTAGTCCGAATGAAGAGACCCAGTACTTC,TRBV19,-,12,-,TRBJ2-5
CASSIGPSGSRETQYF,TGTGCCAGTAGTATAGGGCCTAGCGGGAGTAGAGAGACCCAGTACTTC,TRBV19,few,16,TRBD2,TRBJ2-5
CASSISVNTEAFF,TGTGCCAGTAGTATATCTGTAAACACTGAAGCTTTCTTT,TRBV19,-,13,-,TRBJ1-1
CASSPRGQETQYF,TGTGCCAGTAGCCCACGGGGGCAAGAGACCCAGTACTTC,TRBV19,-,13,-,TRBJ2-5
CASSEFEGPPPETQYF,TGTGCCAGCAGTGAATTCGAGGGGCCACCTCCAGAGACCCAGTACTTC,TRBV6-1,-,16,-,TRBJ2-5
CASSSRAGAEQYF,TGTGCCAGTAGTTCCCGGGCAGGGGCCGAGCAGTACTTC,TRBV19,-,13,-,TRBJ2-7
CSGSSGNTIYF,TGCAGCGGCTCCTCTGGAAACACCATATATTTT,TRBV29-1,-,11,-,TRBJ1-3
CASRDWREGDEKLFF,TGTGCCAGCAGGGACTGGAGGGAAGGAGATGAAAAACTGTTTTTT,TRBV28,-,15,-,TRBJ1-4
CASSAWGQGGKGYEQYF,TGTGCCAGCAGCGCCTGGGGACAGGGCGGTAAGGGCTACGAGCAGTACTTC,TRBV7-9,few,17,TRBD1,TRBJ2-7
CASSSSGSTDTQYF,TGTGCCAGCAGCTCTAGCGGGAGCACAGATACGCAGTATTTT,TRBV11-2,-,14,TRBD2,TRBJ2-3
CASSFSPYGYTF,TGTGCCAGCAGCTTCTCCCCTTATGGCTACACCTTC,TRBV7-9,-,12,-,TRBJ1-2
CASSLSVSGANVLTF,TGCGCCAGCAGCTTGAGCGTCTCTGGGGCCAACGTCCTGACTTTC,TRBV5-1,-,15,-,TRBJ2-6
CASSEQRQETQYF,TGTGCCAGCAGTGAACAGAGACAAGAGACCCAGTACTTC,TRBV6-1,once,13,-,TRBJ2-5
CAIRPGTGEQYF,TGTGCCATCCGACCCGGGACAGGCGAGCAGTACTTC,TRBV10-3,-,12,TRBD1,TRBJ2-7
CASPAGTEDTDTQYF,TGTGCCAGCCCTGCCGGGACGGAGGACACAGATACGCAGTATTTT,TRBV11-3,-,15,-,TRBJ2-3
CASAMGETQYF,TGTGCCAGCGCGATGGGGGAGACCCAGTACTTC,TRBV11-2,-,11,-,TRBJ2-5
CASSPDEVNTEAFF,TGTGCCAGCTCACCAGATGAGGTGAACACTGAAGCTTTCTTT,TRBV18,-,14,-,TRBJ1-1
CASSPAGYNEQFF,TGCGCCAGCAGCCCCGCTGGCTACAATGAGCAGTTCTTC,TRBV4-1,-,13,-,TRBJ2-1